These T cell receptor beta chains were read from a single sample in a study of technical replicates of blood from a few donors. Using immunoSEQ multiplex PCR, the repertoire was profiled, and TCRdb retains in-frame clones only, with some absent. Of over 70,000 clones listed, roughly 90% are singletons. The sample consisted of PBMCs. These receptors all stem from a human donor in good health. Some clones in this sample may be carry-over from other donors' samples. Each CDR3 is given without its conserved first and last residue. A D gene is named only where the DNA matches it firmly.

j_call d_call v_call cdr3_length cdr3_aa
TRBJ2-1 . TRBV4-2 13 ASSQDSTSQSEQF
TRBJ2-1 TRBD1 TRBV7-2 13 ASSFGQGLGNEQF
TRBJ1-6 . TRBV19 13 ASNKGQTYNSPLH
TRBJ2-1 . TRBV10-2 10 ASTSSLNEQF
TRBJ2-2 . TRBV6-5 11 ASSYTGVGELF
TRBJ2-7 . TRBV10-1 9 ASRSSSRQY
TRBJ1-6 TRBD1 TRBV5-6 13 ASSWGTGGNSPLH
TRBJ2-5 TRBD2 TRBV15 14 ATSRDLTSGGETQY
TRBJ1-2 TRBD1 TRBV2 13 ASSQDRGSNYGYT
TRBJ2-3 TRBD2 TRBV28 13 ASSLLAGGGDTQY
TRBJ2-2 TRBD1 TRBV6-4 13 ASSPGTGDTGELF
TRBJ2-7 TRBD1 TRBV7-2 14 ASSPNVPGQLSEQY
TRBJ1-1 . TRBV5-4 11 ASRQGWAREAF
TRBJ2-3 TRBD2 TRBV5-6 12 ASSDGGATDTQY
TRBJ2-1 TRBD2 TRBV27 12 ASSAEREYNEQF
TRBJ1-4 . TRBV10-3 14 AHRVANDGENEKLF
TRBJ1-2 TRBD1 TRBV6-5 12 ASSSWTGPSSYT
TRBJ2-7 . TRBV6-4 13 ASAFLDSPGYEQY
TRBJ2-3 TRBD1 TRBV29-1 10 SVGQGTDTQY
TRBJ2-2 TRBD2 TRBV27 12 ASGLAGVSGELF
TRBJ2-7 . TRBV6-5 13 ASGESRGGSYEQY
TRBJ1-1 TRBD1 TRBV7-2 13 ASRTGGLTNTEAF
TRBJ1-5 TRBD1 TRBV5-8 12 ASRTGGGGQPQH
TRBJ2-3 TRBD1 TRBV4-3 18 ASSQLIQGADPLNTDTQY
TRBJ1-1 . TRBV6-5 12 ASSYGGLNTEAF
TRBJ2-1 . TRBV20-1 9 SARETGEQF
TRBJ2-1 . TRBV7-2 14 ASSLLVQRAYNEQF
TRBJ1-4 . TRBV5-6 10 ASSLFGRELF
TRBJ1-4 . TRBV7-9 13 ASSFREMGNEKLF
TRBJ1-1 TRBD1 TRBV7-2 11 ASSSGQGERAF
TRBJ1-5 . TRBV19 17 ASSMRSIRRGYSNQPQH
TRBJ2-1 TRBD1 TRBV19 11 ASRLTGDNEQF
TRBJ2-6 . TRBV19 14 ASGQDRPSGANVLT
TRBJ2-1 TRBD1 TRBV14 14 ASSLQRRTGSNEQF
TRBJ2-2 TRBD1 TRBV7-2 13 ASSTGQGRAGELF
TRBJ2-3 TRBD2 TRBV19 13 ASSPSGGALDTQY
TRBJ2-3 . TRBV4-1 13 ASSQGSGGTDTQY
TRBJ1-2 . TRBV7-2 16 ASSSGIGRTDSNYGYT
TRBJ2-1 TRBD2 TRBV5-1 13 ASSSGLAANNEQF
TRBJ2-2 . TRBV18 13 ASSPNGRGTGELF
TRBJ2-3 . TRBV5-1 13 ASSSLPRSTDTQY
TRBJ1-1 TRBD1 TRBV7-6 12 ASSADRVNTEAF
TRBJ2-5 TRBD1 TRBV7-2 13 ASSTQGGPVETQY
TRBJ1-4 TRBD1 TRBV7-9 14 ASSFHPGRGRGKLF
TRBJ1-5 . TRBV2 13 ASSEAGSPNQPQH
TRBJ2-6 TRBD2 TRBV19 13 ATKREGSGANVLT
TRBJ1-4 TRBD1 TRBV18 13 ASSLDRVLGEKLF